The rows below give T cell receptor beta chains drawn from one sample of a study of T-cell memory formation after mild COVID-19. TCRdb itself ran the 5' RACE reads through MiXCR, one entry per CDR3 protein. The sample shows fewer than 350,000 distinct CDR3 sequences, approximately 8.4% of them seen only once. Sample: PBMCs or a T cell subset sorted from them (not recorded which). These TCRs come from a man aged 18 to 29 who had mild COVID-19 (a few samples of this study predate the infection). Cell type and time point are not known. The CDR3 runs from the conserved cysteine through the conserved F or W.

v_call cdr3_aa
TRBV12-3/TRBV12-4 CASSLGGGGQETQYF
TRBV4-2 CASSQGAGVLFF
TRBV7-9 CASSLIRGPTTGELFF
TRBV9 CASSVGGPYNEQFF
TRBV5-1 CASSLDKITDTQYF
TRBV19 CASRPVAGGPNEQFF
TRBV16 CASSQSRYNEQFF
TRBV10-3 CAISAGRVDNQPQHF
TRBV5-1 CASSLGDRAGDTQYF
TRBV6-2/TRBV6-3 CASMRASGDTGELFF
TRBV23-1 CASSRHRGGQPQHF
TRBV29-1 CSVVTHLGQGIETQYF
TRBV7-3 CASSLVRGTNEQFF
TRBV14 CASSQRAGVNSGANVLTF
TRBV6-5 CASRGTGENEQYF
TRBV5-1 CASSRGQGDTEAFF
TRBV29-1 CSVVGRVASTDTQYF
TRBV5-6 CASSRYRGASPLHF
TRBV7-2 CASSLALTQGGDTIYF
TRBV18 CASSPEGQYGYTF
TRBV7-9 CASSGGWRGRQETQYF
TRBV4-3 CASSQVFRNTEAFF
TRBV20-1 CAIPQGPTDTQYF
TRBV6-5 CASSLAGGRDEQYF
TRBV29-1 CSVVAGGVGDTQYF
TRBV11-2 CASSSHRGLAGFQETQYF
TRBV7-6 CASSLDGRPDTQYF
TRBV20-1 CSAPPMERGNTGELFF
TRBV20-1 CSARETGINSYEQYF
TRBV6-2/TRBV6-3 CASRPRSNQPQHF
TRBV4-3 CASSQEYNRGNYGYTF
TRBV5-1 CASSSGLAGGRVDTQYF
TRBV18 CASSPRGTDENIQYF
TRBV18 CASSPTEERGYTF
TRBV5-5 CASRLTGDGAMSNQPQHF
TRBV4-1 CASSLGQSGYTF
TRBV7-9 CASSFRGTNEKLFF
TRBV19 CASVRDRVSGANVLTF
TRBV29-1 CSVEGALGEAQYF
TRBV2 CASSDPGDPRDYNEQFF
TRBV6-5 CASRTGSEQFF